This T cell receptor beta chain was captured by sequencing in a study of T cells in tuberculosis. Study in general: A South African cohort included IGRA-negative adolescents, latently infected IGRA-positive adolescents and adults with active tuberculosis. Study observations and caveats: Active tuberculosis alpha repertoires lay closer to GMM-specific TCRs than controls'.

Germline-derived CDR1 and CDR2 are MNHNY and SVGAGI (reference sequence). The CDR3 extends over 16 amino acids. After removal of 6 bases from V and 3 bases from J, the junction contained 8 bases not matched to a gene. Points on this clone: What it recognizes is unknown.

The time point: new active TB diagnosis, blood taken before or within 7 days of starting treatment. Tuberculosis was confirmed by positive sputum smear and/or M. tuberculosis culture. Each clinical donor contributed on average around 110,000 T cells from unsorted cryopreserved PBMC. Clones were sequenced by immunoSEQ multiplex PCR, and TCRdb holds only the in-frame ones, with some missing. The sample consists of 30,000 to 40,000 clones, roughly 94% of them appearing once. The material sequenced was PBMCs, taken at tuberculosis diagnosis. This receptor was identified in an adult with tuberculosis. This chain uses TRBV6-6 with TRBJ1-5, with 10 positions matching TRBD1. Here the CDR3 reads CASSPGTGADNQPQHF. For the CDR3, the DNA is TGTGCCAGCAGCCCGGGGACAGGGGCGGACAATCAGCCCCAGCATTTT.